These 31 T cell receptor beta chains share one sample of origin, sequenced in a study of T cells expressing NK-cell markers. TCRdb re-called the 5' RACE reads and catalogs CDR3 proteins one per entry, DNA excluded. This sample's clone table lists 200,000 to 300,000 distinct CDR3 sequences. Source material: blood T cells: a sorted CD56 or NKG2C T cell subset, CD4+ or CD8+ T cells, or bulk PBMC T cells (not recorded which). Every receptor here comes from a woman between 18 and 69 years old in good health.

The V gene is TRBV27, the J gene TRBJ1-2. Germline V gene lookup returns CDR1 MNHEY and CDR2 SMNVEV (reference sequence). The length of the CDR3 is 14 residues. The CDR3 region is CASSLKATPYGYTF.

V usage is TRBV12-3 or TRBV12-4 and J usage is TRBJ1-4; TCRdb proposes TRBD1, but this gene call is untestable without DNA. The CDR3 extends over 16 amino acids. The CDR3 is CASSLALRQGREKLFF.

V usage is TRBV15 and J usage is TRBJ1-4. Germline CDR1 and CDR2: LNHNV and YYDKDF (reference sequence). This CDR3 is built from 14 residues. The CDR3 is CATSRGGPPVELFF.

The chain recombines TRBV5-6 with TRBJ1-2; there is no DNA to check the TCRdb D call of TRBD1. Germline CDR1 is SGHDT and CDR2 is YYEEEE. The CDR3 has 14 residues. The chain's CDR3 is CASSLKGQIYGYTF.

V usage is TRBV9 and J usage is TRBJ2-7; as DNA is missing, the TRBD1 call by TCRdb cannot be tested. Germline CDR1 and CDR2: SGDLS and YYNGEE. The CDR3 is 15 residues long. The CDR3 loop reads CASSVGPRESDEQYF.

The genes are TRBV6-2 or TRBV6-3 and TRBJ2-1; TCRdb outputs TRBD2, but without DNA this stays unchecked. The CDR3 totals 19 residues. In germline, CDR1 is MNHEY, CDR2 SVGEGT. The chain's CDR3 is CASSHGTSGRAGPYNEQFF.

The J gene is TRBJ2-7, the V gene TRBV3-1; TCRdb reports TRBD1, a call that lacks DNA to check it against. CDR1 is LGHDT and CDR2 is YNNKEL in the germline V gene (reference sequence). The CDR3 runs to 14 residues. CDR3 sequence: CASSHIQGAREQYF.

The chain carries TRBV5-5 and TRBJ1-5; TCRdb's D call of TRBD1 is untestable without DNA. Germline CDR1 SGHKS, CDR2 YYEKEE (reference sequence). This CDR3 comprises 14 residues. The CDR3 sequence is CASSFQGALQPQHF.

This chain links TRBV20-1 with TRBJ2-1; TCRdb outputs TRBD2, but without DNA this stays unchecked. This CDR3 region has 15 residues. Per germline, CDR1 DFQATT and CDR2 SNEGSKA (reference sequence). CDR3 sequence reads: CSARLSGGAYNEQFF.

CDR3 sequence reads: CASSLVGTGGNEQFF. The V call is TRBV7-2, the J call TRBJ2-1; the TRBD1 assignment by TCRdb is unverifiable without DNA. CDR1 is SGHTA and CDR2 is FQGNSA in the germline V gene. This CDR3 is 15 amino acids long. The whole variable domain, filled in from reference TRBV7-2 and TRBJ2-1, reads GAGVSQSPSNKVTEKGKDVELRCDPISGHTALYWYRQSLGQGLEFLIYFQGNSAPDKSGLPSDRFSAERTGGSVSTLTIQRTQQEDSAVYLCASSLVGTGGNEQFFGPGTRLTVL.

This chain joins TRBV20-1 and TRBJ2-3; TCRdb's D gene call, TRBD2, goes unchecked for lack of DNA. CDR1 and CDR2 (germline): DFQATT, SNEGSKA (reference sequence). CDR3 size: 14 residues. The CDR3 loop is CSAMSSGRGDTQYF.

This rearrangement joins TRBV25-1 to TRBJ2-5; TCRdb names TRBD2, which stays unverified in the absence of DNA. The CDR3 contains 14 residues. Germline V gene data show CDR1 as MGHDK and CDR2 as SYGVNS. The CDR3: CASSGGPTQGTQYF. The full variable domain, its missing parts supplied by reference TRBV25-1 and TRBJ2-5, is EADIYQTPRYLVIGTGKKITLECSQTMGHDKMYWYQQDPGMELHLIHYSYGVNSTEKGDLSSESTVSRIRTEHFPLTLESARPSHTSQYLCASSGGPTQGTQYFGPGTRLLVL.

This chain connects TRBV9 to TRBJ2-7. The CDR3 has 15 residues. The germline gives CDR1 SGDLS, CDR2 YYNGEE. The chain's CDR3 is CASSVVMENSYEQYF.

The chain recombines TRBV12-3 or TRBV12-4 with TRBJ1-2; TCRdb indicates TRBD1, and absent DNA this call remains unverified. This CDR3 comprises 13 residues. CDR3 loop: CASSFGGNGGYTF.

The V call is TRBV18, the J call TRBJ2-7; TCRdb lists TRBD2, though no DNA is available to test this call. The length of the CDR3 is 15 residues. Germline CDR1 and CDR2: KGHSH and LQKENI. The CDR3 sequence is CASSAYRDYTYEQYF.

This chain joins TRBV24-1 and TRBJ2-3. This CDR3 contains 15 residues. From germline, CDR1 is KGHDR and CDR2 SFDVKD. The CDR3 loop reads CATSGRAISTDTQYF.

V gene TRBV11-3 combines with J gene TRBJ2-3; the D call from TCRdb, TRBD1, cannot be confirmed without DNA. The CDR3 runs to 14 residues. Germline V lookup: CDR1 SGHNT, CDR2 YENEEA. CDR3 sequence: CASSLRQGAVTQYF.

J is TRBJ2-7 and V is TRBV15. This CDR3 region has 14 residues. Looked up from germline, CDR1 is LNHNV and CDR2 is YYDKDF (reference sequence). CDR3 residues: CATSRGRLSYEQYF. The full variable domain, completed using reference TRBV15 and TRBJ2-7, is DAMVIQNPRYQVTQFGKPVTLSCSQTLNHNVMYWYQQKSSQAPKLLFHYYDKDFNNEADTPDNFQSRRPNTSFCFLDIRSPGLGDTAMYLCATSRGRLSYEQYFGPGTRLTVT.

The gene calls are TRBV12-3 or TRBV12-4 and TRBJ2-7; TCRdb's D call of TRBD2 is untestable without DNA. This CDR3 comprises 14 residues. CDR3 sequence: CASSTLGFSYEQYF.

V usage is TRBV7-3 and J usage is TRBJ2-1; TCRdb proposes TRBD1, but this gene call is untestable without DNA. The germline gives CDR1 SGHTA, CDR2 FQGTGA. The CDR3 is made up of 15 amino acids. CDR3 protein: CASSLIGGYYNEQFF.

The chain carries TRBV12-3 or TRBV12-4 and TRBJ2-4; lacking DNA, the TRBD2 call made by TCRdb goes unchecked. This CDR3 contains 14 residues. The CDR3 is CATSRDGGFDIQYF.

V gene TRBV6-5 combines with J gene TRBJ2-4; TCRdb proposes TRBD1, but this gene call is untestable without DNA. The CDR3 loop spans 15 amino acids. Germline CDR1 reads MNHEY; CDR2 reads SVGAGI. The CDR3: CASSSTGQRKNIQYF.

The chain couples TRBV5-1 to TRBJ1-3; the D call from TCRdb, TRBD1, cannot be confirmed without DNA. This CDR3 spans 14 amino acids. Germline V gene data show CDR1 as SGHRS and CDR2 as YFSETQ. The CDR3 protein is CASSPGTGGNTIYF.

This chain uses TRBV5-1 with TRBJ1-1. This CDR3 is 13 amino acids long. CDR1 and CDR2 (germline): SGHRS, YFSETQ. CDR3 loop: CASSRRDDPKAFF.

The chain couples TRBV7-8 to TRBJ2-2; checking the TCRdb D call of TRBD1 is not possible without DNA. CDR3 size: 16 residues. CDR1 is SGHVS and CDR2 is FQNEAQ in the germline V gene. The CDR3 sequence: CASSLGSRVNTGELFF.

This chain joins TRBV7-9 and TRBJ2-3; TCRdb calls TRBD2, which cannot be checked without DNA. This CDR3 is built from 15 residues. CDR1 and CDR2 from the germline V gene are SEHNR and FQNEAQ (reference sequence). CDR3 residues: CASSDSGRFTDTQYF.

The V gene is TRBV5-1, the J gene TRBJ2-5; as DNA is missing, the TRBD1 call by TCRdb cannot be tested. Germline lookup yields CDR1 SGHRS and CDR2 YFSETQ. The CDR3 is 15 residues long. The CDR3: CASSLAGQSQETQYF.

The V call is TRBV6-1, the J call TRBJ1-3. The CDR3 is 16 residues long. Germline lookup yields CDR1 MNHNS and CDR2 SASEGT. The CDR3 reads CASRRELSPSGNTIYF.

The V call is TRBV29-1, the J call TRBJ2-5; lacking DNA, the TRBD2 call made by TCRdb goes unchecked. This CDR3 is built from 15 residues. Per the germline V gene, CDR1 is SQVTM and CDR2 is ANQGSEA. CDR3: CSVAGTSGRGETQYF.

The chain joins TRBV23-1 to TRBJ2-3; TCRdb proposes TRBD2, but this gene call is untestable without DNA. TRBV23-1 is an open reading frame whose function is uncertain. This CDR3 region has 16 residues. The CDR3 region is CASSTLAGSSTDTQYF.

The chain couples TRBV20-1 to TRBJ2-1; TCRdb outputs TRBD2, but without DNA this stays unchecked. Per the germline V gene, CDR1 is DFQATT and CDR2 is SNEGSKA (reference sequence). CDR3 length: 15 amino acids. The CDR3 sequence is CSAGLAGALYNEQFF.